This T cell receptor beta chain was identified in a study of T cells in Graves' hyperthyroidism and ophthalmopathy. Study-wide results and caveats: The model's output predicted ophthalmopathy at a median of about 5.9 months prior to onset.

The V gene lost 4 bases and the J gene lost 6 bases, with 12 bases spanning the gap. Germline V gene data show CDR1 as SSHAT and CDR2 as FNYEAQ (reference sequence). The CDR3 loop spans 14 amino acids. This clonotype showed up many times. Its antigen is not known. Authors of the study amplified TCR beta CDR3 regions from RNA transcripts. The HTBI set primed first-round TCR CDR3 RT-PCR. From the multiplex PCR reads, TCRdb called clonotypes with MiXCR, one entry per CDR3 protein. The sample includes 450,000 to 700,000 distinct CDR3 sequences, roughly 46% seen only once; the top ten take 7.5% to 8.5%. Researchers defined stable Graves' hyperthyroidism as no ophthalmopathy progression within 18 months.

V gene TRBV7-7 combines with J gene TRBJ1-4; maybe TRBD1 (5 bases). The sequence came from a woman aged 18-30 years with Graves' hyperthyroidism. Sequenced sample: peripheral blood or thyroid tissue (not recorded which). The CDR3 loop reads CASSSGIGDEKLFF. CDR3 sequence (DNA): TGTGCCAGCAGCTCCGGGATAGGGGATGAAAAACTGTTTTTT.